This TCR beta chain came from a study of T cell repertoires in cytomegalovirus infection. Notes on the study in general: The response measured ex vivo was dominated by TCR beta clonotypes (HLA-C-restricted and CMV-specific).

Germline values: CDR1 SGHTA, CDR2 FQGNSA. Trimming at V came to 11 bases and at J to 3 bases, leaving 18 bases not matched to a gene. This CDR3 contains 16 residues. From the reads, TCRdb called clonotypes with MiXCR, one entry per CDR3 protein. The sample contains about 450,000 distinct CDR3 sequences, about 33% of which appear only once. This clonotype was detected ten times or more. What it binds is not known. V is TRBV7-2 and J is TRBJ2-7, with 8 bases lining up with TRBD1. Sequencing used PBMCs. This receptor was taken from a human donor in good health (CMV status not recorded). Some clones in this sample may be carry-over from other donors' samples. CDR3: CAGGTGPTRRIYEQYF. The CDR3, as DNA: TGTGCCGGGGGGACAGGTCCAACAAGGAGGATCTACGAGCAGTACTTC.